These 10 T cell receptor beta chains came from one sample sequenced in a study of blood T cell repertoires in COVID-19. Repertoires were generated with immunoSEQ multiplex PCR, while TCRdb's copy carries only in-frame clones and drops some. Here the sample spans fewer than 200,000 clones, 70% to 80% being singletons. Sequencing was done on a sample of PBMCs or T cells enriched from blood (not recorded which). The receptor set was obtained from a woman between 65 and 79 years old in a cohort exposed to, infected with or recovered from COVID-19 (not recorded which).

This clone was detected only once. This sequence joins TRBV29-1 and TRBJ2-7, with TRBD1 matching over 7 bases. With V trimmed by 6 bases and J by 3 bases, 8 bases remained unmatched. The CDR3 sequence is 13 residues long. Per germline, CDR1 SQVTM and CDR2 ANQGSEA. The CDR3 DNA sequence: TGCAGCGTCGCGACGGGACAGAACTACGAGCAGTACTTC. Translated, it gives CSVATGQNYEQYF.

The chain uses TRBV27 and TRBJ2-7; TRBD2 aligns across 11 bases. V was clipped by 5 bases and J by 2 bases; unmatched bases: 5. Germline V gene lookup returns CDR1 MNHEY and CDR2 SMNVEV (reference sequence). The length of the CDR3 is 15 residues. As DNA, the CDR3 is TGTGCCAGCAGTCCCGCGACTAGCGGGGCCTACGAGCAGTACTTC. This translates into CASSPATSGAYEQYF.

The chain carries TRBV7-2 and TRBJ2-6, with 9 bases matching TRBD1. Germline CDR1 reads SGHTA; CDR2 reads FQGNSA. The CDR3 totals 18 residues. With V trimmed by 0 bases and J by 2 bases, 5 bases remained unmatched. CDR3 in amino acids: CASSLAWTGATGANVLTF. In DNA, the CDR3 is TGTGCCAGCAGCTTAGCGTGGACAGGGGCCACTGGGGCCAACGTCCTGACTTTC.

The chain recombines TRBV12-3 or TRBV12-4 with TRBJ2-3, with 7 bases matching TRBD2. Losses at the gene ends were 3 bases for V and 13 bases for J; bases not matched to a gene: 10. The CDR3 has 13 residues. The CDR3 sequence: CASSFRGVASKYF. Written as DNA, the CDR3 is TGTGCCAGCAGTTTTCGGGGGGTAGCCTCCAAGTATTTT.

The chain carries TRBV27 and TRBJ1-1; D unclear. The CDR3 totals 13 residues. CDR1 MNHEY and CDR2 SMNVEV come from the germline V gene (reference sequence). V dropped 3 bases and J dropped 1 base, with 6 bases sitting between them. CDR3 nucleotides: TGTGCCAGCAGTTTCGGGGAGAACACTGAAGCTTTCTTT. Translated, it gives CASSFGENTEAFF.

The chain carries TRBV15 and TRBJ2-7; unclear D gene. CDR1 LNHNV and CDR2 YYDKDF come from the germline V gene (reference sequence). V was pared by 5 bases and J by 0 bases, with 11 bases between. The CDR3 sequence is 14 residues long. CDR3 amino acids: CATSLLLDSYEQYF. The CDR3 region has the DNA TGTGCCACCAGCTTGCTTCTAGACTCCTACGAGCAGTACTTC.

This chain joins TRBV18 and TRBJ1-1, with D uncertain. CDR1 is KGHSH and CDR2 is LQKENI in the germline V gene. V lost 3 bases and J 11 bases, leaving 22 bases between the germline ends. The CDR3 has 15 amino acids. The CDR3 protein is CASSPSATKLLGAFF. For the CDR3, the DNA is TGTGCCAGCTCACCCAGCGCGACCAAATTGCTTGGGGCTTTCTTT.

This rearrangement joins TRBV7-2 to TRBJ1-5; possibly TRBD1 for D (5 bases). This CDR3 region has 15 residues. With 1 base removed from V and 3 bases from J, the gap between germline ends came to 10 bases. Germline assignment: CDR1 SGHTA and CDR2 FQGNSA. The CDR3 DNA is TGTGCCAGCAGCTTAGAGGCAGGGTTCAATCAGCCCCAGCATTTT. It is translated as CASSLEAGFNQPQHF. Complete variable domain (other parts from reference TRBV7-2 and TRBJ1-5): GAGVSQSPSNKVTEKGKDVELRCDPISGHTALYWYRQSLGQGLEFLIYFQGNSAPDKSGLPSDRFSAERTGGSVSTLTIQRTQQEDSAVYLCASSLEAGFNQPQHFGDGTRLSIL.

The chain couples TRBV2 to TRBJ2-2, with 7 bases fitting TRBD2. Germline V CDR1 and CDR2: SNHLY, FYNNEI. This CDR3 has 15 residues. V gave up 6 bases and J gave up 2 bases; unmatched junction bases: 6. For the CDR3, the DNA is TGTGCCAGCAGGAGGGACTATCTTAACACCGGGGAGCTGTTTTTT. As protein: CASRRDYLNTGELFF.

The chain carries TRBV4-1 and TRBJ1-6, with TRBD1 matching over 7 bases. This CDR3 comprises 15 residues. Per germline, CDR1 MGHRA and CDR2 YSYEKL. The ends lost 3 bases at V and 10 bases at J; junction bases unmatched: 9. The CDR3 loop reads CASSHRPSGGSPLHF. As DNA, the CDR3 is TGCGCCAGCAGCCATCGGCCTTCAGGGGGATCACCCCTCCACTTT.